The T cell receptor beta chain under discussion was sequenced for a study of T cells in Graves' hyperthyroidism and ophthalmopathy. Study-level findings and limits: In the analysis, a 13 V-J model separated ophthalmopathy from stable hyperthyroidism. Among clonotypes expanded in thyroid above 0.001, most were also found in blood.

Out of approximately 9.9 ml of fresh peripheral blood came the PBMCs. CDR3 length equals 14 residues. V lost 1 base, J lost 9 bases, and 6 bases stayed unmatched. Per germline, CDR1 LGHNT and CDR2 FRNRAP. This clonotype was recorded at least ten times. Its antigen is unidentified. TCR beta CDR3 regions were amplified from RNA. TCR CDR3 underwent first-round RT-PCR with the HTBI primer set. One entry per CDR3 protein results from TCRdb running MiXCR on the multiplex PCR reads. The sample has about 200,000 distinct CDR3 sequences; approximately 16% are singletons. The sequence came from a woman aged 45-59 years with Graves' hyperthyroidism. V usage is TRBV12-5 and J usage is TRBJ2-1; 7 bases line up with TRBD1. Sequenced: blood. CDR3 protein: CASGLDSTGVEQFF. CDR3 DNA: TGTGCTAGTGGTTTGGATTCAACAGGGGTTGAGCAGTTCTTC.